One and the same sample provided the 9 T cell receptor beta chains below, sequenced in a study of post-analysis software for immune sequencing data. TCR beta libraries were prepared from cDNA with unique molecular identifiers. One entry per CDR3 protein results from TCRdb running MiXCR on the PCR reads. The table has about 560,000 distinct CDR3 sequences, 44% seen once; the top ten hold roughly 1.8%. Which antigens these TCRs recognize remains unknown. Overall study findings and caveats: With TRBV5-6, TRBV5-1 and TRBV20-1 included, about five TRBV segments were more frequent in patients than in controls.

Sequenced: blood. These receptors were obtained from a girl aged 5 to 17 with multiple sclerosis.

The chain carries TRBV10-3 and TRBJ2-3; D not resolved. The CDR3 has 16 amino acids. V lost 5 bases and J lost 6, with 21 bases in between. CDR1 ENHRY and CDR2 SYGVKD come from the germline V gene. The CDR3 loop is CAISYSAEQRSDTQYF. The CDR3 DNA sequence: TGTGCCATCAGTTACTCCGCCGAGCAAAGGAGCGATACGCAGTATTTT.

This clonotype was detected a few times. CDR3 loop: CSASGGGIYEQYF. CDR3 nucleotides: TGCAGTGCTAGCGGGGGTGGGATTTACGAGCAGTACTTC. The chain couples TRBV20-1 to TRBJ2-4; D perhaps matches TRBD2 (6 bases). The J call may be mistaken, given a closer DNA end match to TRBJ2-7. The CDR3 has 13 residues. The germline gives CDR1 DFQATT, CDR2 SNEGSKA (reference sequence).

The chain employs TRBV20-1 and TRBJ1-5; TRBD1 matches 10 bases. This CDR3 has 15 residues. CDR1 DFQATT and CDR2 SNEGSKA come from the germline V gene (reference sequence). Trimming removed 2 bases from V and 4 bases from J; junction bases left unmatched: 5. The CDR3 region has the DNA TGCAGTGCTAGACCAAGGGGACAGGGGAATCAGCCCCAGCATTTT. This codes for CSARPRGQGNQPQHF.

This sequence joins TRBV7-2 and TRBJ1-1, with a weak D call TRBD1 (5 bases). V was pared by 5 bases and J by 6 bases, with 16 bases between. Germline-derived CDR1 and CDR2 are SGHTA and FQGNSA. The CDR3 extends over 14 amino acids. CDR3 coding DNA: TGTGCCAGCAGCCGAAATTCGAGGGGCGCTGAAGCTTTCTTT. Residues: CASSRNSRGAEAFF.

This clonotype was picked up a small number of times. The V and J genes are TRBV5-1 and TRBJ2-7, with D perhaps TRBD1 or TRBD2 (5 bases each). V dropped 4 bases and J dropped 2 bases, with 13 bases sitting between them. This CDR3 is 14 amino acids long. The germline CDR1 and CDR2 sequences are SGHRS and YFSETQ. The CDR3 sequence: CASSLVGATYEQYF. The CDR3 DNA follows: TGCGCCAGCAGCCTTGTCGGGGCTACCTACGAGCAGTACTTC.

This chain joins TRBV7-9 and TRBJ2-5; the D is unclear. Germline V CDR1 and CDR2: SEHNR, FQNEAQ (reference sequence). CDR3 length: 15 residues. The ends were cut back, 0 bases at V and 1 base at J, with 9 bases in the middle. This CDR3 reads CASSLALESQETQYF. The CDR3 coding sequence is TGTGCCAGCAGCTTAGCGCTGGAGTCCCAAGAGACCCAGTACTTC.

This clonotype came up a few times. This sequence joins TRBV5-1 and TRBJ2-1; D gene uncertain. CDR3 length: 12 residues. V shed 4 bases and J shed 6 bases, with 8 bases lying between them. CDR1 SGHRS and CDR2 YFSETQ come from the germline V gene. CDR3 DNA sequence: TGCGCCAGCAGCGGGAATACCAATGAGCAGTTCTTC. Its translation: CASSGNTNEQFF. The whole variable domain, filled in from reference TRBV5-1 and TRBJ2-1, reads KAGVTQTPRYLIKTRGQQVTLSCSPISGHRSVSWYQQTPGQGLQFLFEYFSETQRNKGNFPGRFSGRQFSNSRSEMNVSTLELGDSALYLCASSGNTNEQFFGPGTRLTVL.

Of note for this clonotype: The junction departs from germline at one end; a sequencing error may be responsible. V and J are TRBV29-1 and TRBJ2-3; D possibly corresponds to TRBD2 (5 bases). Germline assignment: CDR1 SQVTM and CDR2 ANQGSEA. The CDR3 length is 14 residues. The CDR3 region is CSVADRRGTDAQYF. CDR3 sequence (DNA): TGCAGCGTAGCGGACCGAAGAGGTACAGATGCGCAGTATTTT.

V usage is TRBV5-1 and J usage is TRBJ1-1, with 8 bases aligning to TRBD1. Germline V gene lookup returns CDR1 SGHRS and CDR2 YFSETQ. Germline trimming cut 7 bases from V and 1 base from J; bases unmatched to any gene: 6. This CDR3 is built from 14 residues. CDR3 nucleotides: TGCGCCAGCCAAGACAGGGGCGAGAACACTGAAGCTTTCTTT. It encodes CASQDRGENTEAFF.